This entry is about one T cell receptor beta chain. This record comes from a study of blood T cell repertoires in COVID-19. Study context: Specimens from acute and convalescent COVID-19 originated in the United States, Italy and Spain. T cells, B-cell-depleted T cells, or PBMCs supplied cDNA or gDNA.

In the authors' methods: Nucleated cell number was recorded as an estimate derived from reference gene primer amplification. The assay was immunoSEQ multiplex PCR, and TCRdb's table has in-frame clones only and misses some. V and J calls and clone size follow that table, whereas D and trimming were derived from the DNA. The sample shows tens of thousands of clones, approximately 86% of them seen only once. This CDR3 contains 16 residues. Trimming stripped 0 bases from V and 3 bases from J, with 13 bases between. From germline, CDR1 is MNHEY and CDR2 SVGAGI. The TCR comes from a man aged 70-80 years with acute or convalescent COVID-19. The chain carries TRBV6-5 and TRBJ2-3, with D perhaps TRBD1 (6 bases). The sample consisted of peripheral blood. The DNA for the CDR3 is TGTGCCAGCAGTTACTCGCAGGGGTTTGGGACAGATACGCAGTATTTT. This sequence encodes CASSYSQGFGTDTQYF.